The present T cell receptor (beta chain) was sequenced within a study of shared clonotypes between healthy human individuals. Trimming took off 6 bases at V and 8 bases at J, with 10 bases between the two ends. There are 11 residues in the CDR3. CDR1 is MNHEY and CDR2 is SMNVEV in the germline V gene (reference sequence). Method: immunoSEQ multiplex PCR; TCRdb's copy keeps in-frame clones and lacks some. The sample shows 1,400,000 or so clones, about 98.5% of them seen only once. This chain connects TRBV27 to TRBJ1-2, with D possibly being TRBD1 (5 bases). The sample taken for sequencing was naive CD4+ T cells sorted from blood. Indicated subset: CD45RA+ positively selected. The receptor was isolated from a man aged 30 to 39 in good health. The CDR3 protein is CASRLGGGYTF. The CDR3 DNA reads as TGTGCCAGCAGACTCGGGGGGGGCTACACCTTC.